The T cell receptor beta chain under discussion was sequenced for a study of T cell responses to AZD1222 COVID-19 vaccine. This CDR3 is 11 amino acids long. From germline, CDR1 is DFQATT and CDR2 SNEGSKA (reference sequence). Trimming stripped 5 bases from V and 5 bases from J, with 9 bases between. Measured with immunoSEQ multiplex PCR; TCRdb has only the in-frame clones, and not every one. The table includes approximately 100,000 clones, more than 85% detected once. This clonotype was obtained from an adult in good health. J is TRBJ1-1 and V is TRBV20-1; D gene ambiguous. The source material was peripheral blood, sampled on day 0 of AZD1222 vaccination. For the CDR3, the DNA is TGCAGTGCTGGGGTGGGTACTGAAGCTTTCTTT. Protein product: CSAGVGTEAFF.